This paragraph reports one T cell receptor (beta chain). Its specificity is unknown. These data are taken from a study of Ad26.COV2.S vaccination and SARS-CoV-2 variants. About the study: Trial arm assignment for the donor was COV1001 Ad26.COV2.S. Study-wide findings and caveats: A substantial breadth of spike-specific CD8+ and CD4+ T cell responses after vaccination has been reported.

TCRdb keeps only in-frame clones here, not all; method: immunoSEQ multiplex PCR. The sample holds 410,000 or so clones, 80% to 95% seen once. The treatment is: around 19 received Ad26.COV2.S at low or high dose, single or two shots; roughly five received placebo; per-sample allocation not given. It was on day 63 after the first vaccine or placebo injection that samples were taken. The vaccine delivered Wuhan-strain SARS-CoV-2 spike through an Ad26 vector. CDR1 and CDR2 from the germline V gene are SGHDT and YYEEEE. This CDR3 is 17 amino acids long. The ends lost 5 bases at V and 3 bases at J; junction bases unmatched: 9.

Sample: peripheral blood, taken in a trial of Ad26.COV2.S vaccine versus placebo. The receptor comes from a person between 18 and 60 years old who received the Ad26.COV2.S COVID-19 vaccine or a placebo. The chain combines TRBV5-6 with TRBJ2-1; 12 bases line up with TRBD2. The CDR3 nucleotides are TGTGCCAGCAGTTCGTCGACTAGCGGGGGAAGCTACAATGAGCAGTTCTTC. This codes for CASSSSTSGGSYNEQFF.